The 14 T cell receptor beta chains below all came from one sample that was sequenced in a study of T cells in Graves' hyperthyroidism and ophthalmopathy. Amplified TCR beta CDR3 regions derived from RNA transcripts. HTBI primers drove first-round RT-PCR of the TCR CDR3. Each CDR3 protein gets one entry after TCRdb re-called the multiplex PCR reads with MiXCR. The repertoire holds 300,000 to 450,000 distinct CDR3 sequences, with roughly 15% as singletons. The sample taken for sequencing was blood. The source of these receptors is a woman in her thirties with Graves' hyperthyroidism that later progressed to Graves' ophthalmopathy.

This clonotype was counted ten times or more. The chain uses TRBV7-3 and TRBJ2-5; D may be TRBD1 (5 bases). Germline V CDR1 and CDR2: SGHTA, FQGTGA. Trimming removed 1 base at V and 4 bases at J, with 13 bases between. The length of the CDR3 is 15 residues. Here the CDR3 reads CASSLSRQWGETQYF. The CDR3 DNA reads as TGTGCCAGCAGCTTAAGTCGACAGTGGGGAGAGACCCAGTACTTC.

This clonotype was observed many times. The genes are TRBV28 and TRBJ2-3; D call uncertain. The CDR3 sequence is 13 residues long. Germline V CDR1 and CDR2: MDHEN, SYDVKM. The V and J ends lost 5 bases and 6 bases respectively, with 12 bases between them. CDR3 in DNA: TGTGCCAGCAGTCAGATAGTCGGGGATACGCAGTATTTT. This translates into CASSQIVGDTQYF.

This clonotype was observed at least ten times. The chain recombines TRBV2 with TRBJ1-4; TRBD1 matches at 7 bases. This CDR3 comprises 15 residues. With V trimmed by 6 bases and J by 0 bases, 4 bases remained unmatched. Germline V CDR1 and CDR2: SNHLY, FYNNEI. The CDR3, as DNA: TGTGCCAGCAGCCTGGGACAGTCAACTAATGAAAAACTGTTTTTT. This encodes CASSLGQSTNEKLFF.

Only one count was recorded for this clonotype. This chain joins TRBV11-2 and TRBJ2-3; 7 bases fit TRBD2. Per the germline V gene, CDR1 is SGHAT and CDR2 is FQNNGV. The CDR3 consists of 17 residues. The V and J ends lost 3 bases and 0 bases, in that order; junction bases with no gene match: 9. For the CDR3, the DNA is TGTGCCAGCAGCTTTCTCTCTAGCGGACCTAGCACAGATACGCAGTATTTT. As protein: CASSFLSSGPSTDTQYF.

This clonotype was detected a few times. V is TRBV29-1 and J is TRBJ2-5; D remains unclear. V lost 4 bases, J lost 5 bases, and 14 bases lay in between. This CDR3 comprises 13 residues. Germline V CDR1 and CDR2: SQVTM, ANQGSEA. This chain's CDR3 is CSVAQQRWETQYF. Here the CDR3 DNA reads TGCAGCGTTGCCCAGCAACGGTGGGAGACCCAGTACTTC.

This clonotype occurred many times. This rearrangement joins TRBV6-1 to TRBJ1-1; D call uncertain. This CDR3 has 13 residues. Trimming shortened V by 1 base and J by 5 bases, and 8 bases separated the two germline ends. Per germline, CDR1 MNHNS and CDR2 SASEGT. CDR3 DNA: TGTGCCAGCAGTGAAGGAGGAGGGACTGAAGCTTTCTTT. It is translated as CASSEGGGTEAFF.

This clonotype has ten or more counts. This chain uses TRBV11-2 with TRBJ1-1, with D hard to call. This CDR3 is 21 amino acids long. Germline values: CDR1 SGHAT, CDR2 FQNNGV. V was shortened by 4 bases and J by 5 bases, with 35 bases between the two germline ends. DNA for the CDR3: TGTGCCAGCAGCTCGGGGATACCGGACCGCCCTTTCAAGAAAGAATTTACTGAAGCTTTCTTT. Residues: CASSSGIPDRPFKKEFTEAFF. Full variable domain (missing parts from reference TRBV11-2 and TRBJ1-1): EAGVAQSPRYKIIEKRQSVAFWCNPISGHATLYWYQQILGQGPKLLIQFQNNGVVDDSQLPKDRFSAERLKGVDSTLKIQPAKLEDSAVYLCASSSGIPDRPFKKEFTEAFFGQGTRLTVV.

This clonotype was detected ten times or more. The rearrangement joins TRBV7-9 to TRBJ2-7; tentative D call: TRBD1 (6 bases). Trimming took 8 bases from V and 5 from J, leaving 19 bases between them. CDR3 size: 14 residues. CDR1 is SEHNR, CDR2 FQNEAQ, per germline (reference sequence). The CDR3 nucleotides read TGTGCCAGCGAGCAGGGGCAGGGTATAAACGAGCAGTACTTC. It is translated as CASEQGQGINEQYF.

Only a few counts were recorded for this clonotype. V and J are TRBV14 and TRBJ2-7, with D maybe TRBD1 (6 bases). Germline V gene data show CDR1 as SGHDN and CDR2 as FVKESK. Deletions cut 3 bases from V and 3 bases from J, with 12 bases between. The CDR3 has 14 residues. The CDR3 coding sequence is TGTGCCAGCAGCCATGAGGGGACACGCTACGAGCAGTACTTC. Translated: CASSHEGTRYEQYF. The variable domain in full, with the rest retrieved from reference TRBV14 and TRBJ2-7, is EAGVTQFPSHSVIEKGQTVTLRCDPISGHDNLYWYRRVMGKEIKFLLHFVKESKQDESGMPNNRFLAERTGGTYSTLKVQPAELEDSGVYFCASSHEGTRYEQYFGPGTRLTVT.

The V call is TRBV12-3 or TRBV12-4, the J call TRBJ2-2, with D possibly TRBD2 on 5 matching bases. The CDR3 runs 15 residues. Trimming shortened V by 2 bases and J by 5 bases, and 12 bases separated the two germline ends. The CDR3 here is CASSLWTSGTGELFF. CDR3 bases: TGTGCCAGCAGTTTATGGACCTCGGGGACCGGGGAGCTGTTTTTT.

This rearrangement joins TRBV3-1 to TRBJ1-6; perhaps TRBD1 as D (5 bases). V was shortened by 0 bases and J by 10 bases, with 19 bases between the two germline ends. Germline CDR1 is LGHDT and CDR2 is YNNKEL (reference sequence). The CDR3 contains 17 residues. The CDR3 reads CASSQERGRVGGSPLHF. The CDR3 nucleotides read TGTGCCAGCAGCCAAGAAAGGGGCAGGGTTGGAGGATCACCCCTCCACTTT.

This clonotype has a count of ten or more. The chain carries TRBV15 and TRBJ1-1, with D unclear. This CDR3 contains 13 residues. Germline lookup yields CDR1 LNHNV and CDR2 YYDKDF (reference sequence). The V gene lost 1 base and the J gene lost 1 base, with 4 bases spanning the gap. CDR3 protein: CATSRAENTEAFF. The DNA for the CDR3 is TGTGCCACCAGCAGAGCCGAGAACACTGAAGCTTTCTTT.

In the case of this clonotype: Being one base from a much bigger clone, this may be a read error. The chain uses TRBV13 and TRBJ2-5, with 8 bases identical to TRBD1. The CDR3 is made up of 15 amino acids. The trim removed 5 bases at V and 7 bases at J, leaving 12 bases unmatched. Germline V lookup: CDR1 PRHDT, CDR2 FYEKMQ (reference sequence). CDR3 DNA: TGTGCCAGCAGCGCGACAGGACAGGGCGGAGGGACCCAGTACTTC. Translated: CASSATGQGGGTQYF.

Only one count was recorded for this clonotype. The chain employs TRBV18 and TRBJ1-5; D not certain. The CDR3 consists of 14 residues. Trimming pared 9 bases from V and 7 bases from J, leaving 19 bases between. Germline V CDR1 and CDR2: KGHSH, LQKENI. The CDR3 DNA reads as TGTGCCAGATCCGATTCATATGGGGTGCAGCCCCAGCATTTT. This sequence encodes CARSDSYGVQPQHF.